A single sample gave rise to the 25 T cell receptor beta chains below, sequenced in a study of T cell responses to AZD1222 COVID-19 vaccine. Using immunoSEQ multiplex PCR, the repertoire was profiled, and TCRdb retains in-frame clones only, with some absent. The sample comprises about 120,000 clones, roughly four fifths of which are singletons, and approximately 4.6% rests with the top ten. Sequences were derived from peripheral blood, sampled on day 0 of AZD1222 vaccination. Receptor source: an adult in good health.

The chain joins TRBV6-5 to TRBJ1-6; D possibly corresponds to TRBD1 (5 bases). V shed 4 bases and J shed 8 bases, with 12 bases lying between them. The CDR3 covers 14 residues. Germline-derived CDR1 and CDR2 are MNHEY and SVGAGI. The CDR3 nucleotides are TGTGCCAGCAGTTCGCGGGGACGGGATTCACCCCTCCACTTT. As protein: CASSSRGRDSPLHF.

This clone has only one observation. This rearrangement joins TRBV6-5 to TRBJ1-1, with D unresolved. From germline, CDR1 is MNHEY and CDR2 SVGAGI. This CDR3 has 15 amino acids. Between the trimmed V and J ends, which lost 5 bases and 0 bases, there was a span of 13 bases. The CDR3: CASSTPSRMNTEAFF. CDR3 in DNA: TGTGCCAGCAGTACACCCTCCCGCATGAACACTGAAGCTTTCTTT.

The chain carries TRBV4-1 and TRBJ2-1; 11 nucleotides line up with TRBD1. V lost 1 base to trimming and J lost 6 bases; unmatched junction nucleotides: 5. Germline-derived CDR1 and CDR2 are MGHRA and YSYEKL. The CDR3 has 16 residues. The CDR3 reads CASSQAGTGGLNEQFF. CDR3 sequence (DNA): TGCGCCAGCAGCCAAGCCGGGACAGGGGGACTCAATGAGCAGTTCTTC.

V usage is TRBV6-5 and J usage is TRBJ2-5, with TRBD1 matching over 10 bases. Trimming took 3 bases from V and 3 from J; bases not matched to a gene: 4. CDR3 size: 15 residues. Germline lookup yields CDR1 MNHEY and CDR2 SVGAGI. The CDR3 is CASSYGTGEEETQYF. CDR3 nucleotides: TGTGCCAGCAGTTATGGGACAGGGGAAGAAGAGACCCAGTACTTC.

The CDR3 reads CASSTSIPGQGNYGYTF. For the CDR3, the DNA is TGTGCCAGCAGCACCTCGATTCCGGGACAGGGGAACTATGGCTACACCTTC. This rearrangement joins TRBV5-6 to TRBJ1-2, with 10 bases lining up with TRBD1. With 4 bases clipped from V and 2 bases from J, the junction kept 11 bases outside the gene matches. Germline-derived CDR1 and CDR2 are SGHDT and YYEEEE. This CDR3 spans 17 amino acids.

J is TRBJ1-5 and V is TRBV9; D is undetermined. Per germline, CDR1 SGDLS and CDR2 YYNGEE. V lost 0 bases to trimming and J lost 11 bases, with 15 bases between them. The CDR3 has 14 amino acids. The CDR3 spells CASSVGAAKEAQHF. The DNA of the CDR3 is TGTGCCAGCAGCGTAGGCGCCGCTAAAGAGGCCCAGCATTTT.

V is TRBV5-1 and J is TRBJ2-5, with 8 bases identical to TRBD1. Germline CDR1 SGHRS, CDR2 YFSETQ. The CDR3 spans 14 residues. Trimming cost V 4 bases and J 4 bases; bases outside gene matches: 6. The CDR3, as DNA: TGCGCCAGCAGCCCAGGACAGGGAGGAGAGACCCAGTACTTC. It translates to CASSPGQGGETQYF.

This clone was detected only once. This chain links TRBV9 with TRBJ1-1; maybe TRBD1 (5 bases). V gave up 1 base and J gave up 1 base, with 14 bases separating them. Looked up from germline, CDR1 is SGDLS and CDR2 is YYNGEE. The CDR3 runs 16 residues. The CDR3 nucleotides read TGTGCCAGCAGCGTATCGGGAGGTGGGGGGAACACTGAAGCTTTCTTT. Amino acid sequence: CASSVSGGGGNTEAFF.

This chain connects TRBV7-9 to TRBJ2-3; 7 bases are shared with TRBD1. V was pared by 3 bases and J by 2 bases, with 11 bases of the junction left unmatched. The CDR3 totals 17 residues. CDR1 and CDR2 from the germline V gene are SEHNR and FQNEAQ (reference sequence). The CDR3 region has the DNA TGTGCCAGCAGCTTTGACAGGGACCGATCCCCCACAGATACGCAGTATTTT. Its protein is CASSFDRDRSPTDTQYF.

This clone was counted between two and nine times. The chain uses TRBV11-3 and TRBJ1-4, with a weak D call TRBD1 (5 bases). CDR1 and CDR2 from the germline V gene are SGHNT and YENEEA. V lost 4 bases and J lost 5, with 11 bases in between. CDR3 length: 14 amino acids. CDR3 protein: CASSYLGGNEKLFF. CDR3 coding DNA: TGTGCCAGCAGCTATTTGGGGGGGAATGAAAAACTGTTTTTT.

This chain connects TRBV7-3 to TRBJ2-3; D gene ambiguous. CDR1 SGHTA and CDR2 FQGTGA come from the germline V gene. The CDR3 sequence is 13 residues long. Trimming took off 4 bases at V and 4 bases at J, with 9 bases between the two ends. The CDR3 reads CASSSTAPDTQYF. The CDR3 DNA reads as TGTGCCAGCAGCTCGACGGCTCCAGATACGCAGTATTTT.

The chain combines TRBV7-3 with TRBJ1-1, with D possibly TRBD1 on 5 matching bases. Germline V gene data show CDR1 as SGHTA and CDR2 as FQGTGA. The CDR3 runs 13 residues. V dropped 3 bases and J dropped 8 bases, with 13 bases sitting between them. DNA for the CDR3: TGTGCCAGCAGCTTGGCAGGGTCTCGAGAAGCTTTCTTT. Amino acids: CASSLAGSREAFF.

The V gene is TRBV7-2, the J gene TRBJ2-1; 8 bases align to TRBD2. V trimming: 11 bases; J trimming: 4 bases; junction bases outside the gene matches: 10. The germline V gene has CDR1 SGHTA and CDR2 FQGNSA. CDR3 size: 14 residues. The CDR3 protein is CAGATSGGYNEQFF. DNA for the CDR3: TGTGCCGGTGCAACTAGCGGAGGATACAATGAGCAGTTCTTC.

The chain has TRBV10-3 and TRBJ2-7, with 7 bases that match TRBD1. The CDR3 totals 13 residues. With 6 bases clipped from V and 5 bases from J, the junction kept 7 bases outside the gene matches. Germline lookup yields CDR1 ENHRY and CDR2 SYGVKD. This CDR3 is CAIRPDRAHEQYF. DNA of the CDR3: TGTGCCATCAGACCAGACAGGGCCCACGAGCAGTACTTC.

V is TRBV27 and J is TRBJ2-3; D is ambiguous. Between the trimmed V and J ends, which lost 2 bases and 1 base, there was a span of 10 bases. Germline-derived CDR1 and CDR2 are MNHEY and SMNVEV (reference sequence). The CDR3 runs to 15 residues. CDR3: CASSLDGTRTDTQYF. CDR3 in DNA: TGTGCCAGCAGTTTAGACGGAACCCGCACAGATACGCAGTATTTT.

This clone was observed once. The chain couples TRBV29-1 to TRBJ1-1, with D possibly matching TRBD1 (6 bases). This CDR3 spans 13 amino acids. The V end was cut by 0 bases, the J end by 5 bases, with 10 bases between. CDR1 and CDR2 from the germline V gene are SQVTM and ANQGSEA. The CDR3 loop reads CSVEEQGRTEAFF. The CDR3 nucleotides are TGCAGCGTTGAAGAACAGGGTCGTACTGAAGCTTTCTTT.

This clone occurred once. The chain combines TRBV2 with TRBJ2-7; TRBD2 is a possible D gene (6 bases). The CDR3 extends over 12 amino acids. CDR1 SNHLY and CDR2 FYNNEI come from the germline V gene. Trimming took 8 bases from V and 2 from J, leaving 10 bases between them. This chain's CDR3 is CASRDLPYEQYF. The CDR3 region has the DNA TGTGCCAGCCGGGACTTGCCCTACGAGCAGTACTTC. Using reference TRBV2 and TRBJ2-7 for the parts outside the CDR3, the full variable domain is EPEVTQTPSHQVTQMGQEVILRCVPISNHLYFYWYRQILGQKVEFLVSFYNNEISEKSEIFDDQFSVERPDGSNFTLKIRSTKLEDSAMYFCASRDLPYEQYFGPGTRLTVT.

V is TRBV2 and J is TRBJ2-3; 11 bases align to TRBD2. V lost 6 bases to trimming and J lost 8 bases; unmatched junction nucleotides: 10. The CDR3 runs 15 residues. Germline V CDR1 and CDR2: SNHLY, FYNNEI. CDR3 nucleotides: TGTGCCAGCAGGGCCTCTAGCGGGGGGCAGGGTACGCAGTATTTT. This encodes CASRASSGGQGTQYF.

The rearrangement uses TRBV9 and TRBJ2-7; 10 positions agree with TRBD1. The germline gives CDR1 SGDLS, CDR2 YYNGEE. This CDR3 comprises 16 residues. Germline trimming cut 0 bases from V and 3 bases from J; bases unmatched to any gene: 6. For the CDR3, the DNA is TGTGCCAGCAGCGTAGGAGGCGACAGGGGGCGCTACGAGCAGTACTTC. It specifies CASSVGGDRGRYEQYF.

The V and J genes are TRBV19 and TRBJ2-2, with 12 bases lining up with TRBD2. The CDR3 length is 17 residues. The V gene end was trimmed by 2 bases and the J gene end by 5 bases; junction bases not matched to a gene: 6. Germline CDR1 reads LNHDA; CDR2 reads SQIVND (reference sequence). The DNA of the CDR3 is TGTGCCAGTAGTATAACCACTAGCGGGGGGTATACCGGGGAGCTGTTTTTT. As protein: CASSITTSGGYTGELFF.

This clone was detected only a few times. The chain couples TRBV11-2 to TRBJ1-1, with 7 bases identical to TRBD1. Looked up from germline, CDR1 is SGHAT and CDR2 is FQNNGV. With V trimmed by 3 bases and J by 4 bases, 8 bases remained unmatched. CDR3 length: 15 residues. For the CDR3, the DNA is TGTGCCAGCAGCTTTGCGACAGGGATCGTCACTGAAGCTTTCTTT. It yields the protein CASSFATGIVTEAFF.

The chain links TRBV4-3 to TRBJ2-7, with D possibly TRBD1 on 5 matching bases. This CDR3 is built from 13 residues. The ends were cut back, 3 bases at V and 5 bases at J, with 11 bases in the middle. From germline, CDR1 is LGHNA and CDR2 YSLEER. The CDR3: CASSQDTADEQYF. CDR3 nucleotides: TGCGCCAGCAGCCAGGACACGGCGGACGAGCAGTACTTC.

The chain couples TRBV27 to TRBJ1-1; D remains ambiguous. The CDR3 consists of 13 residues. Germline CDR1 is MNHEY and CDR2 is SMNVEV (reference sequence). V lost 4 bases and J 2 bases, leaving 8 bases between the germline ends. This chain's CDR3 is CASSYSANTEAFF. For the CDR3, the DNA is TGTGCCAGCAGTTACAGTGCAAACACTGAAGCTTTCTTT.

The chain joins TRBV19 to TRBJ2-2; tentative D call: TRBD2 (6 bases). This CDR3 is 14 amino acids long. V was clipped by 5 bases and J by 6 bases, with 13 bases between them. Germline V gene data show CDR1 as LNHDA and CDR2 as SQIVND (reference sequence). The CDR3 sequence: CASSFGTLAGELFF. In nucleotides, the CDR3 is TGTGCCAGTAGTTTCGGGACTTTAGCCGGGGAGCTGTTTTTT.

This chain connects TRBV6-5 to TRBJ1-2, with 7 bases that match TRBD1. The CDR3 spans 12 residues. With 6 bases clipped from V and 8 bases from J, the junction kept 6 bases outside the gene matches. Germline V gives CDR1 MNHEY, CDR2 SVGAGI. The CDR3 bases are TGTGCCAGCAGCGACAGGGTGAGCGGCTACACCTTC. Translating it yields CASSDRVSGYTF.